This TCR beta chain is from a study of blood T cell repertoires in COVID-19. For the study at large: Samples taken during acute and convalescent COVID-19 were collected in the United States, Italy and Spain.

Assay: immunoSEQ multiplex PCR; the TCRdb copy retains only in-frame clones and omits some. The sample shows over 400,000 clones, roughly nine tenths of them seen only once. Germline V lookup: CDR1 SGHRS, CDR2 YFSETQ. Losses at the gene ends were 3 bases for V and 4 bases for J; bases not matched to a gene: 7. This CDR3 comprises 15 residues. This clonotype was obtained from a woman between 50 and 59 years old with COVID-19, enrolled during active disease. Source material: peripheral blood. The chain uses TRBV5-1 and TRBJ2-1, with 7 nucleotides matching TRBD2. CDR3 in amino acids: CASSSGDYTYNEQFF. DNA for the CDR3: TGCGCCAGCAGCTCGGGGGACTATACATACAATGAGCAGTTCTTC.